This TCR beta chain was sequenced during a study of T cell clusters in autoimmune cytopenias. About the research overall: The median distinct TRB clonotype count was roughly 2,400 per sample, from a median 51,575 reads. Study-wide points: Primary autoimmune cytopenia patients appeared to lack physiological T cell clusters present in healthy donors.

This clonotype registers medium-sized by frequency. As yet, its antigen is unknown. The CDR3 is 13 amino acids. Germline V gene sequence: CDR1 MNHEY, CDR2 SVGAGI. Each sample's input was 200 to 300 ng genomic DNA, 38,000 or so genome equivalents. TRB rearrangements were amplified by touch-down multiplex PCR with mixed TRB-A/B primers. For each CDR3 protein, TCRdb gives one entry from its re-call of the multiplex PCR reads, without DNA. The sample's table shows approximately 8,800 distinct CDR3 sequences. V is TRBV6-5 and J is TRBJ1-2; the D call from TCRdb, TRBD1, cannot be confirmed without DNA. The TCR was taken from a human donor with an autoimmune cytopenia or autoimmune hepatitis (not recorded which). Sequencing input: peripheral blood. The CDR3 loop is CASTPGADYGYTF.